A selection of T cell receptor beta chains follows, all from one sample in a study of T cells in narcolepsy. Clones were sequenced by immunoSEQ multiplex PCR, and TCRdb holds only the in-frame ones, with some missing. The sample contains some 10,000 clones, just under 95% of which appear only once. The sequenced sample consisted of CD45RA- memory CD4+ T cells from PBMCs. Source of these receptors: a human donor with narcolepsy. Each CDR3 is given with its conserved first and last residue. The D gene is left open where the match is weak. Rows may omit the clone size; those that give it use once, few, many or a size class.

CDR3 protein: CASSTGQGGNIQYF; CDR3 DNA: TGCGCCAGCAGCACCGGACAGGGTGGGAACATTCAGTACTTC; D gene: TRBD1; clone size: -; J gene: TRBJ2-4; V gene: TRBV5-1
CDR3 protein: CASSLEGFGGGTSQETQYF; CDR3 DNA: TGTGCCAGCAGCTTAGAGGGATTTGGCGGGGGGACCTCCCAAGAGACCCAGTACTTC; D gene: TRBD2; clone size: -; J gene: TRBJ2-5; V gene: TRBV11-2
CDR3 protein: CASSLLQDSNYGYTF; CDR3 DNA: TGTGCCAGCAGCTTATTACAGGACTCTAACTATGGCTACACCTTC; D gene: -; clone size: -; J gene: TRBJ1-2; V gene: TRBV11-2
CDR3 protein: CASRQHRENTEAFF; CDR3 DNA: TGTGCCAGTAGACAACACAGGGAGAACACTGAAGCTTTCTTT; D gene: -; clone size: once; J gene: TRBJ1-1; V gene: TRBV19
CDR3 protein: CASSLPNSYEQYF; CDR3 DNA: TGTGCCAGCAGCTTGCCCAACTCCTACGAGCAGTACTTC; D gene: -; clone size: -; J gene: TRBJ2-7; V gene: TRBV5-4
CDR3 protein: CASSRGPDEQFF; CDR3 DNA: TGTGCCAGCAGTCGAGGGCCCGATGAGCAGTTCTTC; D gene: -; clone size: once; J gene: TRBJ2-1; V gene: TRBV6-5
CDR3 protein: CASSKVVAGSGANVLTF; CDR3 DNA: TGTGCCAGCAGTAAGGTTGTGGCAGGCTCTGGGGCCAACGTCCTGACTTTC; D gene: -; clone size: once; J gene: TRBJ2-6; V gene: TRBV6-8
CDR3 protein: CASSDGGLPYEQYF; CDR3 DNA: TGTGCCAGCAGTGACGGGGGGCTCCCCTACGAGCAGTACTTC; D gene: -; clone size: -; J gene: TRBJ2-7; V gene: TRBV2
CDR3 protein: CSVRSTGGDTQYF; CDR3 DNA: TGCAGCGTTCGGAGTACGGGGGGCGATACGCAGTATTTT; D gene: -; clone size: -; J gene: TRBJ2-3; V gene: TRBV29-1
CDR3 protein: CASSIRTPGDRELSNQPQHF; CDR3 DNA: TGTGCCAGCAGCATCCGAACCCCCGGGGACAGGGAACTGAGCAATCAGCCCCAGCATTTT; D gene: TRBD1; clone size: -; J gene: TRBJ1-5; V gene: TRBV11-3
CDR3 protein: CSAPRGAEAFF; CDR3 DNA: TGCAGTGCTCCGAGGGGGGCTGAAGCTTTCTTT; D gene: -; clone size: -; J gene: TRBJ1-1; V gene: TRBV20-1
CDR3 protein: CASSIRDRPGGGYTF; CDR3 DNA: TGCGCCAGCAGCATACGGGACAGGCCCGGGGGTGGCTACACCTTC; D gene: TRBD1; clone size: -; J gene: TRBJ1-2; V gene: TRBV4-1
CDR3 protein: CASSLSGGGYGYTF; CDR3 DNA: TGCGCCAGCAGCTTGTCAGGGGGCGGCTATGGCTACACCTTC; D gene: TRBD1; clone size: -; J gene: TRBJ1-2; V gene: TRBV5-1
CDR3 protein: CATSRDGVPNGYTF; CDR3 DNA: TGTGCCACCAGCAGAGATGGAGTTCCCAATGGCTACACCTTC; D gene: -; clone size: once; J gene: TRBJ1-2; V gene: TRBV15
CDR3 protein: CASSPGREDTQYF; CDR3 DNA: TGCGCCAGCAGCCCAGGCAGGGAAGATACGCAGTATTTT; D gene: -; clone size: -; J gene: TRBJ2-3; V gene: TRBV4-1
CDR3 protein: CSVNRGIYTGELFF; CDR3 DNA: TGCAGCGTTAACAGGGGTATTTACACCGGGGAGCTGTTTTTT; D gene: TRBD1; clone size: -; J gene: TRBJ2-2; V gene: TRBV29-1
CDR3 protein: CASSIPGPSSYNEQFF; CDR3 DNA: TGTGCCAGTAGTATACCCGGGCCTAGCTCCTACAATGAGCAGTTCTTC; D gene: -; clone size: -; J gene: TRBJ2-1; V gene: TRBV19
CDR3 protein: CASSEWGGVAGELFF; CDR3 DNA: TGTGCCAGCAGTGAATGGGGAGGGGTCGCCGGGGAGCTGTTTTTT; D gene: TRBD2; clone size: -; J gene: TRBJ2-2; V gene: TRBV6-1
CDR3 protein: CAISDQGPYEQYF; CDR3 DNA: TGTGCCATCAGTGATCAGGGGCCATACGAGCAGTACTTC; D gene: -; clone size: -; J gene: TRBJ2-7; V gene: TRBV10-3
CDR3 protein: CASSRISSYEQYF; CDR3 DNA: TGCGCCAGCAGCAGGATCAGCTCCTACGAGCAGTACTTC; D gene: -; clone size: -; J gene: TRBJ2-7; V gene: TRBV5-1
CDR3 protein: CASRRGLAGVSETQYF; CDR3 DNA: TGTGCCAGCAGACGCGGACTAGCGGGAGTTTCGGAGACCCAGTACTTC; D gene: TRBD2; clone size: -; J gene: TRBJ2-5; V gene: TRBV27
CDR3 protein: CASSRRDTSYEQYF; CDR3 DNA: TGTGCCAGCAGCCGGCGGGACACCTCCTACGAGCAGTACTTC; D gene: -; clone size: -; J gene: TRBJ2-7; V gene: TRBV11-3
CDR3 protein: CASSLEGFGYGYTF; CDR3 DNA: TGCGCCAGCAGCTTGGAGGGTTTCGGCTATGGCTACACCTTC; D gene: -; clone size: -; J gene: TRBJ1-2; V gene: TRBV5-1
CDR3 protein: CSVEAQGGGYTF; CDR3 DNA: TGCAGCGTTGAAGCTCAAGGAGGAGGCTACACCTTC; D gene: -; clone size: few; J gene: TRBJ1-2; V gene: TRBV29-1
CDR3 protein: CASISYYEQYF; CDR3 DNA: TGTGCCAGCATCAGTTACTACGAGCAGTACTTC; D gene: -; clone size: -; J gene: TRBJ2-7; V gene: TRBV6-1
CDR3 protein: CASSPPGLGDTQYF; CDR3 DNA: TGTGCCAGCAGCCCCCCTGGACTAGGTGATACGCAGTATTTT; D gene: TRBD2; clone size: -; J gene: TRBJ2-3; V gene: TRBV7-6
CDR3 protein: CASSVASGSRYEQFF; CDR3 DNA: TGTGCCAGCAGTGTGGCTAGCGGGAGTAGGTATGAGCAGTTCTTC; D gene: TRBD2; clone size: once; J gene: TRBJ2-1; V gene: TRBV6-4
CDR3 protein: CATSRGKDGREQYF; CDR3 DNA: TGTGCCACCAGCAGAGGGAAGGACGGGCGCGAGCAGTACTTC; D gene: -; clone size: -; J gene: TRBJ2-7; V gene: TRBV15
CDR3 protein: CASSPGGGTYGYTF; CDR3 DNA: TGTGCCAGCAGCCCTGGGGGGGGAACCTATGGCTACACCTTC; D gene: -; clone size: -; J gene: TRBJ1-2; V gene: TRBV7-2
CDR3 protein: CASSPQGGGSYEQYF; CDR3 DNA: TGTGCCAGCAGCCCTCAGGGAGGGGGCTCCTACGAGCAGTACTTC; D gene: -; clone size: once; J gene: TRBJ2-7; V gene: TRBV7-2
CDR3 protein: CASSLRQGWTEAFF; CDR3 DNA: TGTGCCAGCAGTCTGCGACAGGGGTGGACTGAAGCTTTCTTT; D gene: TRBD1; clone size: -; J gene: TRBJ1-1; V gene: TRBV6-5
CDR3 protein: CASRPLQSPGAEKLFF; CDR3 DNA: TGCGCCAGCAGGCCCCTACAGTCCCCCGGGGCCGAAAAACTGTTTTTT; D gene: -; clone size: -; J gene: TRBJ1-4; V gene: TRBV23-1
CDR3 protein: CASSGDRGRGGEQFF; CDR3 DNA: TGTGCCAGCAGTGGAGATAGGGGTCGGGGGGGTGAGCAGTTCTTC; D gene: TRBD2; clone size: -; J gene: TRBJ2-1; V gene: TRBV2